Listed here is a single T cell receptor (beta chain). The data belong to a study of cytomegalovirus exposure and HLA in healthy donors. V lost 4 bases to trimming and J lost 2 bases, with 22 bases between them. Germline V gene lookup returns CDR1 SGHRS and CDR2 YFSETQ. The CDR3 runs to 17 residues. The PCR had 60 Vbeta and 13 Jbeta primers. Profiled with immunoSEQ multiplex PCR; TCRdb holds only in-frame clones, not every one. The sample lists around 140,000 clones; approximately 73% were seen once. The receptor's source is a woman aged 18-29 years in good health and CMV-seronegative. The sample taken for sequencing was PBMCs. The chain has TRBV5-1 and TRBJ2-7; D may be TRBD1 (5 bases). The CDR3 is CASSLGHATPDPYEQYF. CDR3 in DNA: TGCGCCAGCAGCCTCGGACACGCTACCCCAGACCCCTACGAGCAGTACTTC.